A single T cell receptor beta chain is shown here with its context. What it recognizes is unknown. Trimming took off 3 bases at V and 5 bases at J, with 13 bases between the two ends. Germline assignment: CDR1 LNHDA and CDR2 SQIVND (reference sequence). The CDR3 length is 14 residues. This sample was taken from a study of OX40 agonist ivuxolimab in advanced cancers. Study information: Partial response was recorded in three patients: one hepatocellular carcinoma and two cutaneous melanoma cases.

Repertoires were generated with immunoSEQ multiplex PCR, while TCRdb's copy carries only in-frame clones and drops some. The table lists 60,000 to 75,000 clones, 85% to 95% of them singletons. Notes on the study in general: Doses of 0.1 to 3.0 mg/kg were accompanied by clonal expansion of CD4+ and CD8+ blood T cells by week 6.

The input for sequencing was CD4+ or CD8+ T cells sorted from blood, taken in a trial of the OX40 agonist ivuxolimab. The sequence came from an adult with an advanced solid tumor such as melanoma, head and neck, liver or kidney cancer. The gene calls are TRBV19 and TRBJ1-1; tentatively, D is TRBD1 (6 bases). In nucleotides, the CDR3 is TGTGCCAGTAGTATCCAGGGGCGAAAGACTGAAGCTTTCTTT. It encodes CASSIQGRKTEAFF.